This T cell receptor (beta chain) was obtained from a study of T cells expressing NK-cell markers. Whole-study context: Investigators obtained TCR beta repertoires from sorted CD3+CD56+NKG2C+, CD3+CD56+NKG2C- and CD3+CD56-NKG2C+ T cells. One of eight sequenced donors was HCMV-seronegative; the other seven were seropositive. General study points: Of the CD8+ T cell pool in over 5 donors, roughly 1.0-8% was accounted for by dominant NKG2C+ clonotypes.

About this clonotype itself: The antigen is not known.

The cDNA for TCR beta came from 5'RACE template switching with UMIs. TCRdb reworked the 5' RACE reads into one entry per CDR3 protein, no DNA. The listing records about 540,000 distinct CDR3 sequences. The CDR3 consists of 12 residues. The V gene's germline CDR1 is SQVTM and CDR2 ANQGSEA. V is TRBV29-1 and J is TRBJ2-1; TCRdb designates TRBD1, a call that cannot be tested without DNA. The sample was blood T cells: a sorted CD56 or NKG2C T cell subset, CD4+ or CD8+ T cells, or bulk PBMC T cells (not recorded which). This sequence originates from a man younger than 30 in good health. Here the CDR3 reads CSVGGELNEQFF.